This entry lists 23 T cell receptor beta chains sequenced from one sample in a study of PD-L1 blockade in urothelial cancer. Profiling relied on immunoSEQ multiplex PCR, and the TCRdb table lists in-frame clones only, not all of them. The profile shows some 100,000 clones, roughly nine tenths of them singletons. The starting material was PBMCs, obtained around atezolizumab (anti-PD-L1) treatment. These receptors all come from an elderly woman with urothelial cancer.

The chain has TRBV28 and TRBJ2-7, with a weak D call TRBD1 (7 bases). From germline, CDR1 is MDHEN and CDR2 SYDVKM. V was shortened by 8 bases and J by 4 bases, with 12 bases between the two germline ends. The CDR3 loop spans 12 amino acids. CDR3 bases: TGTGCCAGCGCAGGGGGGTATTACGAGCAGTACTTC. It translates to CASAGGYYEQYF.

This clone was seen only once. The chain recombines TRBV7-2 with TRBJ1-2, with 7 bases identical to TRBD1. The CDR3 has 14 amino acids. Germline lookup yields CDR1 SGHTA and CDR2 FQGNSA. J gave up 2 bases and V 2 bases, and 2 bases lay outside the gene matches. CDR3 sequence: CASSLTTGNYGYTF. The CDR3 DNA sequence: TGTGCCAGCAGCTTAACGACAGGGAACTATGGCTACACCTTC.

The chain links TRBV7-2 to TRBJ1-5; no reliable D call. Between the trimmed V and J ends, which lost 0 bases and 3 bases, there was a span of 12 bases. CDR3 length: 16 amino acids. From germline, CDR1 is SGHTA and CDR2 FQGNSA. The CDR3 reads CASSLAPAGYNQPQHF. The CDR3 nucleotides are TGTGCCAGCAGCTTAGCGCCGGCAGGATACAATCAGCCCCAGCATTTT.

This rearrangement joins TRBV5-4 to TRBJ2-7; 8 nucleotides match TRBD1. After removal of 0 bases from V and 7 bases from J, the junction contained 6 bases not matched to a gene. Germline V gene lookup returns CDR1 SGHNT and CDR2 YYREEE (reference sequence). This CDR3 region has 14 residues. The CDR3 region is CASSLVGQGGEQYF. The DNA for the CDR3 is TGTGCCAGCAGCTTGGTAGGACAGGGCGGGGAGCAGTACTTC.

This chain connects TRBV19 to TRBJ1-1; tentatively, D is TRBD1 (6 bases). This CDR3 comprises 19 residues. Germline V gene lookup returns CDR1 LNHDA and CDR2 SQIVND (reference sequence). The V gene lost 5 bases and the J gene lost 1 base, with 26 bases spanning the gap. The CDR3: CASSAQGRGIGGGNTEAFF. In nucleotides, the CDR3 is TGTGCCAGTAGTGCACAGGGTCGGGGAATTGGAGGAGGGAACACTGAAGCTTTCTTT.

The rearrangement uses TRBV11-3 and TRBJ2-1; tentatively, D is TRBD2 (5 bases). Trimming stripped 4 bases from V and 2 bases from J, with 9 bases between. From germline, CDR1 is SGHNT and CDR2 YENEEA. There are 14 residues in the CDR3. The CDR3 DNA follows: TGTGCCAGCAGCTCTACCGGGGCCTACAATGAGCAGTTCTTC. Protein sequence: CASSSTGAYNEQFF.

The J gene is TRBJ2-1, the V gene TRBV28; maybe TRBD2 (6 bases). The CDR3 has 14 amino acids. The V and J ends lost 6 bases and 1 base respectively, with 10 bases between them. CDR1 and CDR2 from the germline V gene are MDHEN and SYDVKM. The DNA for the CDR3 is TGTGCCAGCAGATCGGCGGGGTCCTACAATGAGCAGTTCTTC. Translating gives CASRSAGSYNEQFF.

The rearrangement uses TRBV2 and TRBJ1-1; TRBD1 is a possible D gene (6 bases). Trimming took off 4 bases at V and 2 bases at J, with 8 bases between the two ends. The germline CDR1 and CDR2 sequences are SNHLY and FYNNEI. CDR3 length: 13 residues. CDR3 nucleotide sequence: TGTGCCAGCAGTGGGACAGCCAACACTGAAGCTTTCTTT. It yields the protein CASSGTANTEAFF.

This chain joins TRBV5-1 and TRBJ2-6; TRBD1 might be the D (6 bases). Trimming removed 4 bases from V and 0 bases from J, with 11 bases in between. The CDR3 runs to 16 residues. Germline CDR1 is SGHRS and CDR2 is YFSETQ. The CDR3 DNA reads TGCGCCAGCAGCCCGTACAGGGCCTCTGGGGCCAACGTCCTGACTTTC. This gives the protein CASSPYRASGANVLTF.

The J gene is TRBJ2-3, the V gene TRBV7-2; D possibly corresponds to TRBD2 (5 bases). Trimming pared 0 bases from V and 0 bases from J, leaving 13 bases between. The length of the CDR3 is 17 residues. Germline CDR1 SGHTA, CDR2 FQGNSA. The chain's CDR3 is CASSLAGTRSSTDTQYF. The CDR3 DNA is TGTGCCAGCAGCTTAGCGGGCACTAGATCTAGCACAGATACGCAGTATTTT.

J is TRBJ1-1 and V is TRBV7-9; D ambiguous. The CDR3 runs 14 residues. Trimming cost V 3 bases and J 1 base, with 9 bases left between them. Per germline, CDR1 SEHNR and CDR2 FQNEAQ (reference sequence). CDR3 sequence (DNA): TGTGCCAGCAGCTTCGTTGGGAGGAACACTGAAGCTTTCTTT. It specifies CASSFVGRNTEAFF.

The J gene is TRBJ1-4, the V gene TRBV28; no firm D call. The length of the CDR3 is 14 residues. The germline V gene encodes CDR1 MDHEN and CDR2 SYDVKM. V shed 5 bases and J shed 0 bases, with 7 bases lying between them. In DNA, the CDR3 is TGTGCCAGCAGTCAGTCCCCAACTAATGAAAAACTGTTTTTT. Amino acids: CASSQSPTNEKLFF. Based on the CDR3 plus reference TRBV28 and TRBJ1-4, the full variable domain is DVKVTQSSRYLVKRTGEKVFLECVQDMDHENMFWYRQDPGLGLRLIYFSYDVKMKEKGDIPEGYSVSREKKERFSLILESASTNQTSMYLCASSQSPTNEKLFFGSGTQLSVL.

The chain joins TRBV13 to TRBJ1-2, with D unresolved. V lost 1 base and J lost 0, with 6 bases in between. CDR1 PRHDT and CDR2 FYEKMQ come from the germline V gene (reference sequence). The CDR3 totals 14 residues. CDR3 nucleotides: TGTGCCAGCAGCTTAGCCTATACTAACTATGGCTACACCTTC. Protein product: CASSLAYTNYGYTF.

The gene calls are TRBV30 and TRBJ1-6; D remains ambiguous. The CDR3 spans 15 residues. The germline V gene encodes CDR1 GTSNPN and CDR2 SVGIG (reference sequence). The ends were cut back, 2 bases at V and 7 bases at J, with 15 bases in the middle. The CDR3 reads CAWSPIGTRNSPLHF. In DNA form, the CDR3 reads TGTGCCTGGAGTCCGATAGGAACGCGGAATTCACCCCTCCACTTT.

The J gene is TRBJ2-2, the V gene TRBV6-4; 9 bases are shared with TRBD2. The V gene end was trimmed by 4 bases and the J gene end by 1 base; junction bases not matched to a gene: 4. The CDR3 has 16 amino acids. Germline V gene data show CDR1 as MRHNA and CDR2 as SNTAGT. Here the CDR3 DNA reads TGTGCCAGCAGTGCGACTAGCGGCATGAACACCGGGGAGCTGTTTTTT. This sequence encodes CASSATSGMNTGELFF.

V and J are TRBV5-1 and TRBJ2-7; TRBD2 agrees at 9 bases. V was clipped by 4 bases and J by 3 bases; unmatched bases: 8. Germline assignment: CDR1 SGHRS and CDR2 YFSETQ. CDR3 length: 15 residues. The CDR3 region has the DNA TGCGCCAGCAGCGGAGGGACTAGCAGAAGCTACGAGCAGTACTTC. Its protein product is CASSGGTSRSYEQYF.

The chain couples TRBV5-4 to TRBJ2-1; TRBD2 matches 9 bases. CDR3 length: 16 amino acids. From germline, CDR1 is SGHNT and CDR2 YYREEE (reference sequence). The junction had 10 bases not matched to a gene; V was cut back by 4 bases and J by 5 bases. The CDR3 DNA reads TGTGCCAGCAGCCTAACGGGTAGCGGGAGAGACAATGAGCAGTTCTTC. Encoded protein: CASSLTGSGRDNEQFF.

This clone occurred once. The chain joins TRBV7-3 to TRBJ2-2, with 7 bases fitting TRBD1. CDR1 SGHTA and CDR2 FQGTGA come from the germline V gene. J gave up 5 bases and V 2 bases, and 5 bases lay outside the gene matches. There are 15 residues in the CDR3. This CDR3 is CASSLSPGGTGELFF. The CDR3 region has the DNA TGTGCCAGCAGCTTATCGCCAGGGGGAACCGGGGAGCTGTTTTTT.

The chain is built from TRBV7-9 and TRBJ2-3; 7 bases fit TRBD2. The CDR3 runs 12 residues. The junction had 6 bases not matched to a gene; V was cut back by 5 bases and J by 10 bases. Per the germline V gene, CDR1 is SEHNR and CDR2 is FQNEAQ (reference sequence). CDR3 DNA: TGTGCCAGCAGCCAGTGGGAGGGCGCGCAGTATTTT. Amino acid sequence: CASSQWEGAQYF.

The gene calls are TRBV19 and TRBJ2-7, with 9 bases identical to TRBD1. Losses at the gene ends were 3 bases for V and 8 bases for J; bases not matched to a gene: 5. This CDR3 spans 13 amino acids. Germline V CDR1 and CDR2: LNHDA, SQIVND (reference sequence). The DNA for the CDR3 is TGTGCCAGTAGTATGGGACAGGGTGGAAAGCAGTACTTC. It translates to CASSMGQGGKQYF.

The chain carries TRBV15 and TRBJ2-3; 11 nucleotides agree with TRBD2. The CDR3 sequence is 16 residues long. Losses at the gene ends were 5 bases for V and 3 bases for J; bases not matched to a gene: 7. CDR1 and CDR2 from the germline V gene are LNHNV and YYDKDF (reference sequence). CDR3 region: CATSVASGRNTDTQYF. The CDR3, as DNA: TGTGCCACCAGCGTGGCTAGCGGGAGGAATACAGATACGCAGTATTTT.

Note on this clone: At the DNA level, this CDR3 is encoded by other sequences in the same sample as well. V is TRBV5-1 and J is TRBJ2-3, with 7 bases lining up with TRBD1. Germline loops: CDR1 SGHRS, CDR2 YFSETQ. The CDR3 sequence is 13 residues long. V gave up 2 bases and J gave up 4 bases; unmatched junction bases: 1. CDR3 nucleotide sequence: TGCGCCAGCAGCTTAGGGGGCGCAGATACGCAGTATTTT. Amino acid sequence: CASSLGGADTQYF.

This chain connects TRBV7-9 to TRBJ1-2; a possible D gene is TRBD1 (5 bases). Germline V gives CDR1 SEHNR, CDR2 FQNEAQ (reference sequence). V lost 8 bases, J lost 7 bases, and 14 bases lay in between. The CDR3 loop spans 12 amino acids. The CDR3 loop reads CASGSGIRGYTF. Here the CDR3 DNA reads TGTGCCAGCGGATCAGGGATTCGTGGCTACACCTTC.